These 11 T cell receptor beta chains were all obtained from the same sample, sequenced in a study of blood T cell repertoires in COVID-19. The data were produced by immunoSEQ multiplex PCR, yet TCRdb's version contains in-frame clones alone and is incomplete. The table shows a few hundred thousand clones, with more than 70% occurring only once. Sequencing input: peripheral blood. The receptors derive from a woman aged 50 to 65 with COVID-19, enrolled during active disease.

The genes are TRBV24-1 and TRBJ2-7, with D tentatively TRBD1 (6 bases). The CDR3 has 13 amino acids. Germline loops: CDR1 KGHDR, CDR2 SFDVKD. V dropped 9 bases and J dropped 3 bases, with 14 bases sitting between them. The CDR3 DNA sequence: TGTGCCACCTCTGAGGGACAATTCTACGAGCAGTACTTC. Translated: CATSEGQFYEQYF.

The chain uses TRBV9 and TRBJ2-2; 7 bases agree with TRBD1. This CDR3 spans 15 amino acids. V shed 6 bases, J shed 4 bases, and the junction held 9 bases outside the gene matches. CDR1 is SGDLS, CDR2 YYNGEE, per germline. The CDR3 sequence is CASTVGTASTGELFF. DNA for the CDR3: TGTGCCAGCACCGTGGGGACAGCTTCCACCGGGGAGCTGTTTTTT. Variable domain in full (rest from reference TRBV9 and TRBJ2-2): DSGVTQTPKHLITATGQRVTLRCSPRSGDLSVYWYQQSLDQGLQFLIQYYNGEERAKGNILERFSAQQFPDLHSELNLSSLELGDSALYFCASTVGTASTGELFFGEGSRLTVL.

This clone was recorded once. The chain recombines TRBV3-1 (or the pseudogene TRBV3-2) with TRBJ2-2; tentatively, D is TRBD2 (5 bases). V lost 4 bases and J lost 6, with 18 bases in between. Germline V CDR1 and CDR2: LGHDT, YNNKEL (reference sequence). The CDR3 runs 16 residues. The CDR3: CASSPSNRGTAGELFF. In DNA form, the CDR3 reads TGTGCCAGCAGCCCCTCCAACCGGGGAACGGCCGGGGAGCTGTTTTTT.

The chain couples TRBV25-1 to TRBJ2-1; TRBD2 might be the D (6 bases). Trimming took 10 bases from V and 5 from J, leaving 30 bases between them. Germline CDR1 is MGHDK and CDR2 is SYGVNS. The CDR3 length is 18 residues. CDR3 sequence (DNA): TGTGCCACCTCGAATTCCCTACTAGCCCAGTACGGGGACAATGAGCAGTTCTTC. This encodes CATSNSLLAQYGDNEQFF. Full variable domain (missing parts from reference TRBV25-1 and TRBJ2-1): EADIYQTPRYLVIGTGKKITLECSQTMGHDKMYWYQQDPGMELHLIHYSYGVNSTEKGDLSSESTVSRIRTEHFPLTLESARPSHTSQYLCATSNSLLAQYGDNEQFFGPGTRLTVL.

This chain links TRBV6-6 with TRBJ2-5, with 9 bases identical to TRBD1. The CDR3 runs 15 residues. The germline V gene has CDR1 MNHNY and CDR2 SVGAGI (reference sequence). V lost 7 bases and J lost 5; bases outside the gene matches: 11. The CDR3 nucleotides read TGTGCCAGCAATACTGGACAGGGGCGAGGGGAGACCCAGTACTTC. Translation gives CASNTGQGRGETQYF.

The sample holds a few counts of this clone. The chain uses TRBV20-1 and TRBJ1-1; the match to TRBD1 covers 7 bases. The V gene end was trimmed by 3 bases and the J gene end by 7 bases; junction bases not matched to a gene: 5. CDR3 length: 12 residues. Germline values: CDR1 DFQATT, CDR2 SNEGSKA (reference sequence). As DNA, the CDR3 is TGCAGTGCTAGTAAGGGGGCGAGTGAAGCTTTCTTT. Protein: CSASKGASEAFF.

This chain joins TRBV11-2 and TRBJ2-7; 10 nucleotides agree with TRBD1. Germline V gives CDR1 SGHAT, CDR2 FQNNGV. The CDR3 spans 13 residues. J lost 11 bases, V lost 5 bases, and 9 bases had no gene match. CDR3 nucleotides: TGTGCCAGCAGCCCAGGGACAGGGGACGTGGAGTACTTC. Its translation is CASSPGTGDVEYF.

V usage is TRBV13 and J usage is TRBJ2-3; TRBD2 aligns across 11 bases. V was pared by 1 base and J by 0 bases, with 12 bases of the junction left unmatched. Germline V gene sequence: CDR1 PRHDT, CDR2 FYEKMQ (reference sequence). The length of the CDR3 is 20 residues. CDR3 sequence: CASSLVIASGGPVSTDTQYF. For the CDR3, the DNA is TGTGCCAGCAGCTTAGTGATAGCTAGCGGGGGGCCCGTCAGCACAGATACGCAGTATTTT.

The chain has TRBV6-5 and TRBJ1-5, with TRBD1 as a possible D gene (5 bases). Per germline, CDR1 MNHEY and CDR2 SVGAGI. Trimming stripped 6 bases from V and 5 bases from J, with 14 bases between. This CDR3 comprises 14 residues. For the CDR3, the DNA is TGTGCCAGCAGCTATTCCCAGGGTTATCAGCCCCAGCATTTT. Translation: CASSYSQGYQPQHF.

V is TRBV12-5 and J is TRBJ1-2; D is ambiguous. Germline V CDR1 and CDR2: LGHNT, FRNRAP. Trimming cost V 5 bases and J 8 bases, with 18 bases left between them. The CDR3 extends over 14 amino acids. CDR3 coding DNA: TGTGCTAGTGGTCCCGGGAACCGGGTAAGCGGCTACACCTTC. It encodes CASGPGNRVSGYTF.

The V and J genes are TRBV6-5 and TRBJ2-5; no reliable D call. CDR3 length: 13 amino acids. Germline lookup yields CDR1 MNHEY and CDR2 SVGAGI. V was shortened by 2 bases and J by 3 bases, with 7 bases between the two germline ends. The CDR3 DNA is TGTGCCAGCAGTTACACCTATAAAGAGACCCAGTACTTC. Protein product: CASSYTYKETQYF.